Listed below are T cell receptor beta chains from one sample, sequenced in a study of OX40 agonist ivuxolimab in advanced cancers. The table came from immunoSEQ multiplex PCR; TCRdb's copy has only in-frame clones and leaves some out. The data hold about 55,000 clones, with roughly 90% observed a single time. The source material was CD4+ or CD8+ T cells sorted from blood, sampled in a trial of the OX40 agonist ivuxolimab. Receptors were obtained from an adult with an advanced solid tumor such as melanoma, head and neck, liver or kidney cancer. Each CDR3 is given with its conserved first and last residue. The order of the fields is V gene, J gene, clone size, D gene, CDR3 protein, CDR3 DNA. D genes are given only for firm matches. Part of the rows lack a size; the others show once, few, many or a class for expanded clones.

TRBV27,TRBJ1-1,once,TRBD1,CASSRQGRNTEAFF,TGTGCCAGCAGCCGACAGGGTAGGAACACTGAAGCTTTCTTT
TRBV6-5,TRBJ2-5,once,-,CASRATGKAETQYF,TGTGCCAGCAGGGCAACAGGGAAGGCAGAGACCCAGTACTTC
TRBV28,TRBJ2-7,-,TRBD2,CASSTSGGEVYEQYF,TGTGCCAGCAGTACATCTGGGGGGGAAGTTTACGAGCAGTACTTC
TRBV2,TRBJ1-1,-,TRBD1,CARSTGGSNTEAFF,TGTGCCAGATCGACAGGGGGTTCGAACACTGAAGCTTTCTTT
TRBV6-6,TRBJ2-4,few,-,CASSYSAGFENIQYF,TGTGCCAGCAGTTACTCGGCAGGGTTTGAAAACATTCAGTACTTC
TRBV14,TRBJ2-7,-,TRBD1,CASSPQGQGYEQYF,TGTGCCAGCAGCCCTCAAGGACAGGGGTACGAGCAGTACTTC
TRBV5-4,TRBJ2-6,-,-,CASSSSGFSGANVLTF,TGTGCCAGCAGCTCCTCGGGATTCTCTGGGGCCAACGTCCTGACTTTC
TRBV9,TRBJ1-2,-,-,CASSVDTTNYGYTF,TGTGCCAGCAGCGTAGATACAACTAACTATGGCTACACCTTC
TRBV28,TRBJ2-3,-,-,CASTTGGVTSTDTQYF,TGTGCCAGCACTACCGGGGGAGTTACTAGCACAGATACGCAGTATTTT
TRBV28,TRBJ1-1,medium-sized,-,CASSYPPGANTEAFF,TGTGCCAGCAGCTACCCTCCGGGGGCGAACACTGAAGCTTTCTTT
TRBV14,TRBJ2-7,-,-,CASSQDLPAYYEQYF,TGTGCCAGCAGCCAAGACCTGCCGGCCTACTACGAGCAGTACTTC
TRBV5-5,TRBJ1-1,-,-,CASSPLGGNTEAFF,TGTGCCAGCAGCCCCTTAGGGGGGAACACTGAAGCTTTCTTT
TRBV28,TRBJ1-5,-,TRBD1,CASRPTGTGLFQPQHF,TGTGCCAGCAGACCAACCGGGACAGGGCTGTTTCAGCCCCAGCATTTT
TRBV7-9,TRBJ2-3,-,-,CASSLSQGFTTDTQYF,TGTGCCAGCAGCTTATCCCAGGGGTTTACCACAGATACGCAGTATTTT
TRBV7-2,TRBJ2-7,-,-,CASSLVGAVEQYF,TGTGCCAGCAGCTTAGTTGGGGCCGTCGAGCAGTACTTC
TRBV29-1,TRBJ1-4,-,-,CSVSGQQGREKLFF,TGCAGCGTTTCCGGCCAACAGGGACGGGAAAAACTGTTTTTT
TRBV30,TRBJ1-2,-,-,CAWSGGDYGYTF,TGTGCCTGGAGTGGGGGAGACTATGGCTACACCTTC
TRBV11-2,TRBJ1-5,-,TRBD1,CASSSGQVNQPQHF,TGTGCCAGCAGTTCGGGACAGGTCAATCAGCCCCAGCATTTT
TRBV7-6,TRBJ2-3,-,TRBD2,CASSLSGAGMGSLTDTQYF,TGTGCCAGCAGCTTATCAGGAGCGGGAATGGGTAGTTTAACAGATACGCAGTATTTT
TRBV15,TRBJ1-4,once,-,CATNREPNEKLFF,TGTGCCACCAACCGGGAACCTAATGAAAAACTGTTTTTT
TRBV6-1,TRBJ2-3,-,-,CASSEDMYTQYF,TGTGCCAGCAGTGAAGATATGTATACGCAGTATTTT
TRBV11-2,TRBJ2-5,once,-,CASSLQAFETQYF,TGTGCCAGCAGCTTGCAAGCGTTTGAGACCCAGTACTTC
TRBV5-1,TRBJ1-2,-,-,CASSPGGDRWGGYTF,TGCGCCAGCAGCCCGGGGGGAGACCGTTGGGGCGGCTACACCTTC
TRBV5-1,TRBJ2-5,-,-,CASSLGLEKRTQYF,TGCGCCAGCAGCTTGGGACTAGAGAAGAGAACCCAGTACTTC
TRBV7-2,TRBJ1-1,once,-,CASSPPRGSTEAFF,TGTGCCAGCAGCCCGCCCCGGGGGAGCACTGAAGCTTTCTTT
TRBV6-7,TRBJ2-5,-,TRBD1,CASRATGKAETQYF,TGTGCCAGCAGGGCGACAGGGAAGGCAGAGACCCAGTACTTC
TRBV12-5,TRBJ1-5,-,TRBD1,CASGPRTGNQPQHF,TGTGCTAGTGGTCCTCGGACAGGGAATCAGCCCCAGCATTTT
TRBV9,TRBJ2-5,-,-,CASSVALGRQETQYF,TGTGCCAGCAGCGTAGCTCTCGGGCGACAAGAGACCCAGTACTTC
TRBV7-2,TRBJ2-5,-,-,CASSLWGGTQETQYF,TGTGCCAGCAGCTTATGGGGAGGTACACAAGAGACCCAGTACTTC
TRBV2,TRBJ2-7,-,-,CASSARQTPYEQYF,TGTGCCAGCAGTGCTCGGCAGACCCCCTACGAGCAGTACTTC
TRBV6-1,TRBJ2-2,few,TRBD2,CASSELGRVSTGELFF,TGTGCCAGCAGTGAATTGGGGAGGGTGAGCACCGGGGAGCTGTTTTTT
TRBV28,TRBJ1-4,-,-,CASSVLQGTNEKLFF,TGTGCCAGCAGTGTCCTACAGGGTACTAATGAAAAACTGTTTTTT
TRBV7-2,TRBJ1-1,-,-,CASSKDSNTNTEAFF,TGTGCCAGCAGCAAAGACAGTAATACGAACACTGAAGCTTTCTTT
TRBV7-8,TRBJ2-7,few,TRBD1,CATGGFYEQYF,TGTGCCACAGGGGGATTCTACGAGCAGTACTTC